The 25 T cell receptor beta chains presented below share a single source sample, sequenced in a study of T cell responses to AZD1222 COVID-19 vaccine. Assay used: immunoSEQ multiplex PCR; TCRdb lists only in-frame clones, some missing. Altogether tens of thousands of clones are present, approximately 89% being singletons, with the ten largest covering around 5.2%. The sample consisted of peripheral blood, taken on day 0 of MenACWY control vaccination. These receptors all come from an adult in good health.

The chain employs TRBV11-2 and TRBJ2-1; D gene ambiguous. Looked up from germline, CDR1 is SGHAT and CDR2 is FQNNGV. The CDR3 consists of 13 residues. The V end was cut by 2 bases, the J end by 9 bases, with 11 bases between. The CDR3 nucleotides are TGTGCCAGCAGCTTATCACCTTCGCCTGAGCAGTTCTTC. Amino acid sequence: CASSLSPSPEQFF.

CDR3 residues: CASSQESRTGGAQGYTF. For the CDR3, the DNA is TGCGCCAGCAGCCAAGAGAGTAGGACAGGGGGCGCACAGGGCTACACCTTC. The chain couples TRBV4-3 to TRBJ1-2; 11 positions agree with TRBD1. The CDR3 is 17 amino acids. Looked up from germline, CDR1 is LGHNA and CDR2 is YSLEER. The V gene end was trimmed by 0 bases and the J gene end by 8 bases; junction bases not matched to a gene: 11.

The chain is built from TRBV7-9 and TRBJ1-2; D gene unclear. The CDR3 runs 12 residues. Germline V CDR1 and CDR2: SEHNR, FQNEAQ (reference sequence). The ends were cut back, 1 base at V and 10 bases at J, with 10 bases in the middle. As DNA, the CDR3 is TGTGCCAGCAGCTTAGTCGGCAGCTTCTACACCTTC. Protein product: CASSLVGSFYTF.

This chain uses TRBV28 with TRBJ2-1; D not resolved. Trimming took 4 bases from V and 7 from J, leaving 5 bases between them. The CDR3 has 11 residues. Per the germline V gene, CDR1 is MDHEN and CDR2 is SYDVKM. DNA for the CDR3: TGTGCCAGCAGTTCAGAAAATGAGCAGTTCTTC. This sequence encodes CASSSENEQFF.

CDR3: CASSLGAGENEKLFF. In nucleotides, the CDR3 is TGCGCCAGCAGCTTGGGGGCAGGGGAGAATGAAAAACTGTTTTTT. The V call is TRBV5-1, the J call TRBJ1-4, with a weak D call TRBD1 (6 bases). Germline V lookup: CDR1 SGHRS, CDR2 YFSETQ. With 0 bases removed from V and 5 bases from J, the gap between germline ends came to 11 bases. This CDR3 comprises 15 residues.

This chain links TRBV10-2 with TRBJ1-3; perhaps TRBD1 as D (5 bases). Germline V gene lookup returns CDR1 WSHSY and CDR2 SAAADI. V lost 6 bases and J lost 3, with 9 bases in between. The CDR3 sequence is 13 residues long. The CDR3, as DNA: TGCGCCAGCAGGGCCGACAGTGGAAACACCATATATTTT. Translating gives CASRADSGNTIYF.

For the CDR3, the DNA is TGCGCCAGCGGAGATAGCGACACCGGGGAGCTGTTTTTT. Translating it yields CASGDSDTGELFF. The chain combines TRBV5-1 with TRBJ2-2; D may be TRBD2 (5 bases). CDR1 is SGHRS and CDR2 is YFSETQ in the germline V gene. V shed 7 bases and J shed 3 bases, with 10 bases lying between them. The length of the CDR3 is 13 residues. The full variable domain, in which reference TRBV5-1 and TRBJ2-2 provide the parts outside the CDR3, is KAGVTQTPRYLIKTRGQQVTLSCSPISGHRSVSWYQQTPGQGLQFLFEYFSETQRNKGNFPGRFSGRQFSNSRSEMNVSTLELGDSALYLCASGDSDTGELFFGEGSRLTVL.

The chain recombines TRBV23-1 with TRBJ1-5; 7 bases are a match to TRBD1. TRBV23-1 is classed as an ORF, of uncertain function. The CDR3 covers 16 residues. V lost 4 bases, J lost 4 bases, and 10 bases stayed unmatched. The CDR3 sequence: CASSRDRNCLNQPQHF. The CDR3 DNA follows: TGCGCCAGCAGTCGGGACAGAAATTGCCTAAATCAGCCCCAGCATTTT.

This CDR3 reads CASRQSTGTDNYGYTF. The DNA for the CDR3 is TGTGCCAGCAGACAGTCCACCGGGACAGACAACTATGGCTACACCTTC. This chain joins TRBV6-6 and TRBJ1-2; 7 nucleotides match TRBD1. The germline V gene encodes CDR1 MNHNY and CDR2 SVGAGI (reference sequence). CDR3 length equals 16 residues. The V gene end was trimmed by 6 bases and the J gene end by 2 bases; junction bases not matched to a gene: 12.

The sample holds a few counts of this clone. The chain uses TRBV6-6 and TRBJ1-2; no reliable D call. The CDR3 totals 13 residues. Germline CDR1 MNHNY, CDR2 SVGAGI (reference sequence). V was clipped by 4 bases and J by 4 bases, with 10 bases between them. Here the CDR3 reads CASSSIGSYGYTF. The CDR3 bases are TGTGCCAGCAGTTCCATAGGGAGCTATGGCTACACCTTC.

This clone has just one count. The rearrangement links TRBV20-1 to TRBJ1-1, with D unclear. Germline V lookup: CDR1 DFQATT, CDR2 SNEGSKA (reference sequence). The CDR3 is 15 amino acids. Trimming left V 3 bases short and J 3 bases short, with 17 bases between. The CDR3 DNA follows: TGCAGTGCTAGTGTCCTCCGGACGATCCACACTGAAGCTTTCTTT. This codes for CSASVLRTIHTEAFF.

CDR3: CASSPSGRAPLSTDTQYF. The CDR3 nucleotides read TGCGCCAGCAGCCCGAGCGGGAGGGCCCCTCTCAGCACAGATACGCAGTATTTT. The V gene is TRBV5-1, the J gene TRBJ2-3; 10 bases line up with TRBD2. The CDR3 loop spans 18 amino acids. With V trimmed by 4 bases and J by 0 bases, 11 bases remained unmatched. CDR1 and CDR2 from the germline V gene are SGHRS and YFSETQ.

V usage is TRBV29-1 and J usage is TRBJ2-3; 8 nucleotides align to TRBD1. Trimming took 6 bases from V and 2 from J; bases not matched to a gene: 7. This CDR3 spans 14 amino acids. Germline CDR1 SQVTM, CDR2 ANQGSEA. CDR3 in DNA: TGCAGCGTGGACGGGACAGGTACCACAGATACGCAGTATTTT. It is translated as CSVDGTGTTDTQYF.

The genes are TRBV18 and TRBJ2-2, with 10 nucleotides matching TRBD1. The germline V gene encodes CDR1 KGHSH and CDR2 LQKENI. V was clipped by 0 bases and J by 2 bases; unmatched bases: 0. This CDR3 contains 16 residues. This CDR3 reads CASSPPTGGNTGELFF. For the CDR3, the DNA is TGTGCCAGCTCACCACCGACAGGGGGCAACACCGGGGAGCTGTTTTTT.

V usage is TRBV12-3 or TRBV12-4 and J usage is TRBJ2-2; D unresolved. The CDR3 contains 12 residues. V dropped 6 bases and J dropped 6 bases, with 8 bases sitting between them. CDR3 region: CASSSDAGELFF. The DNA for the CDR3 is TGTGCCAGCAGCTCTGACGCCGGGGAGCTGTTTTTT.

The chain combines TRBV28 with TRBJ1-1; D call uncertain. CDR1 is MDHEN and CDR2 is SYDVKM in the germline V gene. V dropped 6 bases and J dropped 2 bases, with 13 bases sitting between them. The CDR3 sequence is 14 residues long. The CDR3 reads CASRVGYSNTEAFF. In nucleotides, the CDR3 is TGTGCCAGCAGGGTGGGATACTCCAACACTGAAGCTTTCTTT.

This clone has a single count. This chain uses TRBV28 with TRBJ1-1, with D unresolved. Between the trimmed V and J ends, which lost 3 bases and 1 base, there was a span of 9 bases. The germline gives CDR1 MDHEN, CDR2 SYDVKM. The CDR3 covers 14 residues. The CDR3 loop is CASSLSSANTEAFF. As DNA, the CDR3 is TGTGCCAGCAGTTTGTCATCGGCGAACACTGAAGCTTTCTTT.

The chain uses TRBV5-8 and TRBJ2-7; D is unclear. Germline assignment: CDR1 SGHTS and CDR2 YDEGEE. This CDR3 comprises 13 residues. V shed 4 bases and J shed 2 bases, with 10 bases lying between them. In DNA, the CDR3 is TGTGCCAGCAGCCCCGTTGCGGCCTACGAGCAGTACTTC. It specifies CASSPVAAYEQYF.

The gene calls are TRBV19 and TRBJ1-4; no firm D call. This CDR3 region has 14 residues. Germline CDR1 reads LNHDA; CDR2 reads SQIVND (reference sequence). Trimming removed 5 bases from V and 3 bases from J, with 10 bases in between. The CDR3 reads CASSSDRANEKLFF. The CDR3 bases are TGTGCCAGTAGTTCGGATAGGGCTAATGAAAAACTGTTTTTT.

The table lists this clone with a count of one. The chain employs TRBV27 and TRBJ2-1, with a tentative D call TRBD1 (5 bases). Trimming removed 6 bases from V and 2 bases from J, with 32 bases in between. Germline loops: CDR1 MNHEY, CDR2 SMNVEV (reference sequence). This CDR3 region has 21 residues. Written as DNA, the CDR3 is TGTGCCAGCAGGCCCTATCATCAGGGTCTACTAACGTCTAAAACCTACAATGAGCAGTTCTTC. It translates to CASRPYHQGLLTSKTYNEQFF.

The gene calls are TRBV6-5 and TRBJ2-7; 14 bases line up with TRBD2. The CDR3 totals 14 residues. V lost 7 bases to trimming and J lost 4 bases; unmatched junction nucleotides: 3. Germline CDR1 and CDR2: MNHEY and SVGAGI. Here the CDR3 reads CASKRTSGRYEQYF. CDR3 coding DNA: TGTGCCAGCAAAAGGACTAGCGGGAGGTACGAGCAGTACTTC.

V usage is TRBV24-1 and J usage is TRBJ2-3, with 9 bases aligning to TRBD2. The CDR3 runs 14 residues. The germline V gene has CDR1 KGHDR and CDR2 SFDVKD. J gave up 4 bases and V 6 bases, and 4 bases lay outside the gene matches. In DNA, the CDR3 is TGTGCCACCAGTTCCGTAGCGGGGGCAGATACGCAGTATTTT. Translating gives CATSSVAGADTQYF.

The rearrangement uses TRBV24-1 and TRBJ1-5, with TRBD1 matching 7 bases. Germline-derived CDR1 and CDR2 are KGHDR and SFDVKD. Losses at the gene ends were 2 bases for V and 0 bases for J; bases not matched to a gene: 3. This CDR3 comprises 16 residues. CDR3 region: CATSDSGTDSNQPQHF. The DNA of the CDR3 is TGTGCCACCAGTGATTCGGGGACAGATAGCAATCAGCCCCAGCATTTT.

The rearrangement links TRBV2 to TRBJ2-5, with no clear D. The CDR3 length is 13 residues. The germline gives CDR1 SNHLY, CDR2 FYNNEI. V was pared by 4 bases and J by 4 bases, with 10 bases between. This CDR3 is CASSVEITETQYF. In nucleotides, the CDR3 is TGTGCCAGCAGTGTAGAAATTACAGAGACCCAGTACTTC.

This clone was observed a single time. Written as DNA, the CDR3 is TGTGCCAGCAGTTCATCAACCCCTAACGAGCAGTACTTC. Amino acids: CASSSSTPNEQYF. The V gene is TRBV28, the J gene TRBJ2-7; D not resolved. CDR1 is MDHEN, CDR2 SYDVKM, per germline. V lost 4 bases and J 5 bases, leaving 12 bases between the germline ends. This CDR3 contains 13 residues.